The next 29 T cell receptor beta chains were all read from a single sample in a study of cytomegalovirus exposure and HLA in healthy donors listed by TCRdb under 2017. Library generation was performed with the immunoSEQ multiplex PCR assay. The multiplex PCR relied on a mix of 60 forward primers for TCR Vbeta segments and 13 reverse primers for TCR Jbeta segments. TCRdb limited this immuneACCESS table to in-frame rearrangements with V and J called. A share of clones is missing; checked studies link under half to unresolved V genes, and the rest is unexplained. The sample data list around 85,000 clones, and over 70% of these were observed just once. The ten largest clonotypes hold about 1.1% of the sample. Sequenced: PBMCs. The receptor set was obtained from a male donor in good health and CMV-seronegative.

The V gene is TRBV7-9, the J gene TRBJ2-1; 9 bases agree with TRBD1. CDR3 size: 15 residues. Germline V gene lookup returns CDR1 SEHNR and CDR2 FQNEAQ (reference sequence). Losses at the gene ends were 5 bases for V and 3 bases for J; bases not matched to a gene: 5. The CDR3 sequence: CASSMGQGFYNEQFF. CDR3 DNA sequence: TGTGCCAGCAGCATGGGACAGGGATTCTACAATGAGCAGTTCTTC.

This clone was picked up one time. The chain uses TRBV28 and TRBJ1-2; TRBD1 might be the D (6 bases). The CDR3 is 15 amino acids. The germline V gene encodes CDR1 MDHEN and CDR2 SYDVKM. V was shortened by 5 bases and J by 2 bases, with 15 bases between the two germline ends. This CDR3 reads CASSTDTGPNYGYTF. In DNA form, the CDR3 reads TGTGCCAGCAGTACGGATACAGGGCCAAACTATGGCTACACCTTC.

This clone was seen a few times. V is TRBV9 and J is TRBJ2-2; 7 positions agree with TRBD2. This CDR3 is built from 15 residues. V lost 0 bases to trimming and J lost 2 bases; unmatched junction nucleotides: 1. The V gene's germline CDR1 is SGDLS and CDR2 YYNGEE. The CDR3 is CASSVGGSNTGELFF. CDR3 bases: TGTGCCAGCAGCGTAGGCGGGAGTAACACCGGGGAGCTGTTTTTT.

This clone was observed a handful of times. The junction departs from the called germline gene at one end, perhaps through a read error. This chain links TRBV27 with TRBJ1-2; D is possibly TRBD1 (6 bases). This CDR3 region has 14 residues. Germline CDR1 MNHEY, CDR2 SMNVEV (reference sequence). This CDR3 is CASSPDRKNYGYPF. CDR3 nucleotide sequence: TGTGCCAGCAGTCCGGACAGAAAAAACTATGGCTACCCCTTC.

The chain recombines TRBV9 with TRBJ1-4, with 8 bases lining up with TRBD1. V lost 4 bases and J lost 3; bases outside the gene matches: 5. This CDR3 has 15 amino acids. From germline, CDR1 is SGDLS and CDR2 YYNGEE. The CDR3 here is CASSTMTGANEKLFF. CDR3 sequence (DNA): TGTGCCAGCAGCACCATGACAGGGGCTAATGAAAAACTGTTTTTT.

The V gene is TRBV2, the J gene TRBJ1-1; the match to TRBD1 covers 7 bases. CDR1 is SNHLY and CDR2 is FYNNEI in the germline V gene. Trimming removed 5 bases from V and 0 bases from J; junction bases left unmatched: 6. This CDR3 is 15 amino acids long. The CDR3 sequence: CASSTQGGVNTEAFF. In DNA form, the CDR3 reads TGTGCCAGCAGTACCCAGGGGGGCGTGAACACTGAAGCTTTCTTT. The variable domain in full, completed from reference TRBV2 and TRBJ1-1, reads EPEVTQTPSHQVTQMGQEVILRCVPISNHLYFYWYRQILGQKVEFLVSFYNNEISEKSEIFDDQFSVERPDGSNFTLKIRSTKLEDSAMYFCASSTQGGVNTEAFFGQGTRLTVV.

J is TRBJ1-5 and V is TRBV30; 8 bases are a match to TRBD1. Germline CDR1 GTSNPN, CDR2 SVGIG (reference sequence). The junction had 2 bases not matched to a gene; V was cut back by 1 base and J by 3 bases. The CDR3 runs to 14 residues. The CDR3 loop reads CAWSEGQVNQPQHF. The CDR3 DNA follows: TGTGCCTGGAGTGAGGGACAGGTCAATCAGCCCCAGCATTTT.

The chain has TRBV7-9 and TRBJ1-5, with D maybe TRBD1 (5 bases). CDR3 size: 18 residues. CDR1 is SEHNR, CDR2 FQNEAQ, per germline (reference sequence). V gave up 2 bases and J gave up 2 bases, with 19 bases separating them. The DNA of the CDR3 is TGTGCCAGCAGCTTAACTCTGGGACGGGGAGGAGGCAATCAGCCCCAGCATTTT. Encoded protein: CASSLTLGRGGGNQPQHF.

This chain uses TRBV5-1 with TRBJ2-3; D may be TRBD2 (5 bases). This CDR3 has 15 amino acids. The germline CDR1 and CDR2 sequences are SGHRS and YFSETQ. V lost 0 bases to trimming and J lost 1 base, with 9 bases between them. CDR3 DNA sequence: TGCGCCAGCAGCTTGGCCGTGGGAGGCACAGATACGCAGTATTTT. It encodes CASSLAVGGTDTQYF.

There are a few counts of this clone. The V gene is TRBV2, the J gene TRBJ2-7; TRBD2 might be the D (5 bases). CDR3 length: 14 residues. Trimming shortened V by 2 bases and J by 0 bases, and 8 bases separated the two germline ends. Looked up from germline, CDR1 is SNHLY and CDR2 is FYNNEI. The CDR3 region has the DNA TGTGCCAGCAGTGAATGGGGAGTCTCCTACGAGCAGTACTTC. Amino acid sequence: CASSEWGVSYEQYF.

This sequence joins TRBV30 and TRBJ1-4, with TRBD1 matching over 9 bases. This CDR3 has 17 residues. J was trimmed by 5 bases and V by 0 bases; bases with no gene match: 10. Germline CDR1 and CDR2: GTSNPN and SVGIG (reference sequence). This CDR3 is CAWSVPLRTGANEKLFF. DNA of the CDR3: TGTGCCTGGAGTGTACCCCTAAGGACAGGGGCCAATGAAAAACTGTTTTTT.

The chain uses TRBV6-5 and TRBJ1-1; 7 nucleotides line up with TRBD1. Germline loops: CDR1 MNHEY, CDR2 SVGAGI. This CDR3 region has 15 residues. V lost 7 bases and J lost 5; bases outside the gene matches: 13. The CDR3 sequence: CASKPDRLGVTEAFF. For the CDR3, the DNA is TGTGCCAGCAAGCCGGACAGGCTGGGAGTGACTGAAGCTTTCTTT.

This clone came up once. The chain links TRBV7-9 to TRBJ2-3; 7 bases align to TRBD2. CDR1 and CDR2 (germline): SEHNR, FQNEAQ (reference sequence). Losses at the gene ends were 5 bases for V and 2 bases for J; bases not matched to a gene: 10. CDR3 size: 16 residues. The CDR3 loop reads CASSQLSSGDTDTQYF. DNA of the CDR3: TGTGCCAGCAGCCAATTATCTAGCGGCGACACAGATACGCAGTATTTT.

A remark on this clone: Its ends do not fully match the called genes, so a read error is possible. The chain links TRBV7-2 to TRBJ1-6; D is unresolved. CDR1 and CDR2 (germline): SGHTA, FQGNSA. The CDR3 covers 13 residues. The CDR3 DNA reads TGTGCCAGCACCATCAGTCGGAGTTCACCCCTCAACTTT. Translation gives CASTISRSSPLNF.

The genes are TRBV5-1 and TRBJ2-3; 7 bases match TRBD1. The V gene end was trimmed by 5 bases and the J gene end by 4 bases; junction bases not matched to a gene: 19. Germline CDR1 SGHRS, CDR2 YFSETQ. The CDR3 is 18 amino acids. CDR3 nucleotides: TGCGCCAGCAGTTCGACAGGGACCCAGGCGACCGAGGCAGATACGCAGTATTTT. This gives the protein CASSSTGTQATEADTQYF. The full variable domain, with the rest looked up from reference TRBV5-1 and TRBJ2-3, is KAGVTQTPRYLIKTRGQQVTLSCSPISGHRSVSWYQQTPGQGLQFLFEYFSETQRNKGNFPGRFSGRQFSNSRSEMNVSTLELGDSALYLCASSSTGTQATEADTQYFGPGTRLTVL.

Details on this clone: The same CDR3 also results from other DNA sequences found in this sample. V gene TRBV27 combines with J gene TRBJ1-1; no clear D. This CDR3 region has 14 residues. The V end lost 0 bases, the J end lost 4 bases, and 9 bases lay between the germline ends. Germline CDR1 and CDR2: MNHEY and SMNVEV (reference sequence). The CDR3 coding sequence is TGTGCCAGCAGTTTATCACGGGGTACCACTGAAGCTTTCTTT. This gives the protein CASSLSRGTTEAFF.

As concerns this clone: The junction shows a germline mismatch at one end, possibly a read error. This chain uses TRBV6-5 with TRBJ1-6; 9 bases align to TRBD1. The V gene's germline CDR1 is MNHEY and CDR2 SVGAGI. The CDR3 extends over 16 amino acids. The CDR3 DNA is TGTGCCAGCAGTTACTCGGGAGGACAGGGGAAATCACCCCTCAACTTT. Its translation is CASSYSGGQGKSPLNF.

J is TRBJ1-5 and V is TRBV7-9; 7 nucleotides align to TRBD1. V lost 1 base, J lost 0 bases, and 6 bases stayed unmatched. This CDR3 spans 17 amino acids. Germline loops: CDR1 SEHNR, CDR2 FQNEAQ (reference sequence). The CDR3 region is CASSLVSGTDSNQPQHF. CDR3 in DNA: TGTGCCAGCAGCTTAGTTTCGGGGACAGATAGCAATCAGCCCCAGCATTTT.

In the case of this clone: Other DNA sequences in the sample encode the same CDR3. The chain recombines TRBV18 with TRBJ2-7; the D gene is possibly TRBD1 (5 bases). The CDR3 has 13 residues. V was trimmed by 2 bases and J by 3 bases, leaving 8 bases between them. Germline CDR1 reads KGHSH; CDR2 reads LQKENI. CDR3 protein: CASSPLGVYEQYF. In nucleotides, the CDR3 is TGTGCCAGCTCACCATTAGGGGTCTACGAGCAGTACTTC.

The V gene is TRBV2, the J gene TRBJ2-7; possible D gene TRBD2, 5 bases. There are 12 residues in the CDR3. V lost 6 bases to trimming and J lost 3 bases, with 9 bases between them. Germline V CDR1 and CDR2: SNHLY, FYNNEI. Here the CDR3 reads CASSGDYYEQYF. CDR3 nucleotide sequence: TGTGCCAGCAGCGGCGACTACTACGAGCAGTACTTC.

The CDR3 region is CASSLRSSGRYNEQFF. DNA for the CDR3: TGCGCCAGCAGCTTGAGGTCTAGCGGGAGGTACAATGAGCAGTTCTTC. The rearrangement links TRBV5-1 to TRBJ2-1; the match to TRBD2 covers 11 bases. Germline assignment: CDR1 SGHRS and CDR2 YFSETQ. The junction had 4 bases not matched to a gene; V was cut back by 1 base and J by 4 bases. CDR3 size: 16 residues.

This chain links TRBV27 with TRBJ2-3, with D tentatively TRBD2 (5 bases). The CDR3 sequence is 13 residues long. Germline CDR1 and CDR2: MNHEY and SMNVEV (reference sequence). V lost 8 bases and J 11 bases, leaving 20 bases between the germline ends. CDR3 protein: CASSRGTSLLQYF. In nucleotides, the CDR3 is TGTGCCAGCTCCCGGGGTACGAGCTTGTTGCAGTATTTT.

The chain recombines TRBV20-1 with TRBJ1-1; the D gene is possibly TRBD1 (5 bases). The germline V gene has CDR1 DFQATT and CDR2 SNEGSKA (reference sequence). There are 11 residues in the CDR3. Between the trimmed V and J ends, which lost 2 bases and 7 bases, there was a span of 8 bases. The CDR3 loop is CSARSTVEAFF. The CDR3 nucleotides read TGCAGTGCTAGATCGACAGTTGAAGCTTTCTTT.

The rearrangement uses TRBV12-5 and TRBJ1-4, with a weak D call TRBD1 (5 bases). CDR1 is LGHNT, CDR2 FRNRAP, per germline. Trimming took off 1 base at V and 3 bases at J, with 6 bases between the two ends. The length of the CDR3 is 14 residues. The CDR3 loop reads CASGLGQPNEKLFF. The CDR3 DNA is TGTGCTAGTGGTTTGGGACAGCCTAATGAAAAACTGTTTTTT.

The chain recombines TRBV6-5 with TRBJ1-2; no reliable D call. Between the trimmed V and J ends, which lost 6 bases and 2 bases, there was a span of 13 bases. The CDR3 runs 14 residues. Germline CDR1 and CDR2: MNHEY and SVGAGI. The CDR3 nucleotides read TGTGCCAGCAGGCGGGTTCAAGAGAACTATGGCTACACCTTC. Its translation: CASRRVQENYGYTF.

The chain carries TRBV21-1 and TRBJ1-5; the table's D call, TRBD1, has no DNA check behind it. TRBV21-1 is classified as a pseudogene. This CDR3 is built from 15 residues. The CDR3 bases are TGTGCCAGCAGCAAGCGGGACAGGAAGAATCAGCCCCAGAATTTT. Its translation is CASSKRDRKNQPQNF.

V usage is TRBV19 and J usage is TRBJ2-2; 7 nucleotides align to TRBD2. The CDR3 loop spans 16 amino acids. Germline trimming cut 8 bases from V and 6 bases from J; bases unmatched to any gene: 15. The germline V gene has CDR1 LNHDA and CDR2 SQIVND (reference sequence). In DNA form, the CDR3 reads TGTGCCAGTGGAACTTCTGGAGGGAGGGCCCCCGGGGAGCTGTTTTTT. Its translation is CASGTSGGRAPGELFF.

The chain couples TRBV6-1 to TRBJ1-1; tentatively, D is TRBD1 (6 bases). The CDR3 consists of 16 residues. Trimming left V 2 bases short and J 7 bases short, with 20 bases between. Germline CDR1 is MNHNS and CDR2 is SASEGT. CDR3 sequence: CASSERSGASGGEAFF. The CDR3 nucleotides read TGTGCCAGCAGTGAAAGGTCGGGGGCCTCGGGAGGTGAAGCTTTCTTT.

The chain has TRBV18 and TRBJ2-7, with D maybe TRBD2 (6 bases). Trimming took 2 bases from V and 3 from J, leaving 11 bases between them. The length of the CDR3 is 14 residues. Germline CDR1 is KGHSH and CDR2 is LQKENI. CDR3 bases: TGTGCCAGCTCACCATTGGGACTTATCTACGAGCAGTACTTC. This sequence encodes CASSPLGLIYEQYF.